Described below is a single T cell receptor (beta chain) sequence and its context. The sample originates from a study of blood T cell repertoires in COVID-19. The repertoire was sequenced with immunoSEQ multiplex PCR; TCRdb's copy has only in-frame clones and lacks some. The profile shows approximately 440,000 clones, roughly nine tenths of them singletons. The source is a woman younger than 30 who had recovered from COVID-19. Sequenced: PBMCs or T cells enriched from blood (not recorded which).

The chain's CDR3 is CASSLPHQGAGELFF. In DNA, the CDR3 is TGTGCCAGCAGCCTCCCTCACCAGGGCGCCGGGGAGCTGTTTTTT. The rearrangement uses TRBV6-2 or TRBV6-3 and TRBJ2-2, with D possibly being TRBD1 (5 bases). V dropped 6 bases and J dropped 6 bases, with 17 bases sitting between them. The CDR3 covers 15 residues. Looked up from germline, CDR1 is MNHEY and CDR2 is SVGEGT.